A selection of T cell receptor beta chains follows, all from one sample in a study of T cell clones after liver transplantation. Produced via immunoSEQ multiplex PCR; TCRdb's table is partial and in-frame only. The table has about 45,000 clones, roughly 84% seen once; the top ten hold 2% to 2.5%. The sample consisted of CD4+ T cells from blood, taken 24 months after liver transplant. All receptors derive from a human patient who received a liver transplant. A share of the T cells may be of graft donor origin. The CDR3 runs from the conserved cysteine through the conserved F or W. Fields, in order: V gene, J gene, D gene, clone size, CDR3 DNA, CDR3 protein. The D gene is left open where the match is weak. Size tells how often a clone was seen (once, few, many) or the class of an expanded clone, and some rows leave it out.

TRBV11-2	TRBJ1-4	-	-	TGTGCCAGCAGCCTAGATTGGGGGCGGATTGAAAAACTGTTTTTT	CASSLDWGRIEKLFF
TRBV9	TRBJ2-7	-	-	TGTGCCAGCAGCTTAGCCGGGATCAGCGAGCAGTACTTC	CASSLAGISEQYF
TRBV19	TRBJ2-1	-	-	TGTGCCAGTAGTATTAAAGGACTTTCGAATGAGCAGTTCTTC	CASSIKGLSNEQFF
TRBV7-2	TRBJ1-4	-	-	TGTGCCAGCAGCTTTGACCGAGAAAAACTGTTTTTT	CASSFDREKLFF
TRBV7-6	TRBJ1-1	TRBD1	-	TGTGCCAGCAGCTTAGGGGGGACAGCGAACACTGAAGCTTTCTTT	CASSLGGTANTEAFF
TRBV5-5	TRBJ1-2	-	-	TGTGCCAGCAGCGTTATACAGGGCGCCTTCGCCCCTAACTATGGCTACACCTTC	CASSVIQGAFAPNYGYTF
TRBV4-2	TRBJ1-1	-	-	TGTGCCAGCAGAGGGCCCTTGAACACTGAAGCTTTCTTT	CASRGPLNTEAFF
TRBV19	TRBJ1-5	-	-	TGTGCCAGTAGGCCGGGACACGTATATCAGCCCCAGCATTTT	CASRPGHVYQPQHF
TRBV11-2	TRBJ1-2	TRBD1	-	TGTGCCAGCAGCTCAGAACGGGACAGGGTAACGGGCTACACCTTC	CASSSERDRVTGYTF
TRBV7-7	TRBJ2-5	TRBD2	-	TGTGCCAGCAGCTTAAGCGGGGAGGGGGAGACCCAGTACTTC	CASSLSGEGETQYF
TRBV5-1	TRBJ1-4	-	-	TGCGCCAGCAGCTTGGCAGGGACACTAAGTAATGAAAAACTGTTTTTT	CASSLAGTLSNEKLFF
TRBV5-1	TRBJ2-3	TRBD2	-	TGCGCCAGCAGCTTACCGGGACTAGCAAGCACAGATACGCAGTATTTT	CASSLPGLASTDTQYF
TRBV6-1	TRBJ2-3	-	-	TGTGCCAGCAGTGAATCCAGGGTCCTGGGAGATACGCAGTATTTT	CASSESRVLGDTQYF
TRBV11-2	TRBJ1-2	-	-	TGTGCCAGCCCTGGTCCCGGGGACTATGGCTACACCTTC	CASPGPGDYGYTF
TRBV7-2	TRBJ2-2	-	-	TGTGCCAGCAGCTTAGCGCTTACCGGGGAGCTGTTTTTT	CASSLALTGELFF
TRBV2	TRBJ2-1	-	-	TGTGCCAGCGGATACCTCAATGAGCAGTTCTTC	CASGYLNEQFF
TRBV19	TRBJ1-3	-	-	TGTGCCAGTAGTATCGGGTCAACAGACTCTGGAAACACCATATATTTT	CASSIGSTDSGNTIYF
TRBV19	TRBJ2-3	TRBD2	once	TGTGCCAGTAGTATAGCACTAGCGGGAGGGCCCGACACGCAGTATTTT	CASSIALAGGPDTQYF
TRBV7-3	TRBJ1-1	TRBD1	-	TGTGCCAGCAGCTCAAACGACAGGGGGCGAATCTACGAAGCTTTCTTT	CASSSNDRGRIYEAFF
TRBV9	TRBJ2-5	-	few	TGTGCCAGCAGCGTAGCGGGAGAGCGCCAAGAGACCCAGTACTTC	CASSVAGERQETQYF
TRBV25-1	TRBJ2-5	-	-	TGTGCCAGCAGTCCCCTAGAGACCCAGTACTTC	CASSPLETQYF
TRBV18	TRBJ2-7	-	-	TGTGCCAGCTCACCCCCTGGGACAACCTCCTACGAGCAGTACTTC	CASSPPGTTSYEQYF
TRBV2	TRBJ1-2	TRBD1	once	TGTGCCAGCAGTGAAGCCTCCGGGACAGGGGGCGACTATGGCTACACCTTC	CASSEASGTGGDYGYTF
TRBV7-8	TRBJ2-3	-	-	TGTGCCAGCAGCCAGTCCAGATGGGGGGGCACAGATACGCAGTATTTT	CASSQSRWGGTDTQYF
TRBV4-2	TRBJ2-2	-	-	TGTGCCAGCAGCCAAGAGGCGACAGCGAACACCGGGGAGCTGTTTTTT	CASSQEATANTGELFF
TRBV6-1	TRBJ2-7	-	once	TGTGCCAGCAGTGAAACACCCCGACTAGGAGGCGAGCAGTACTTC	CASSETPRLGGEQYF
TRBV15	TRBJ1-2	-	-	TGTGCCACCAGCAGAGATAAGGTTCCCAACTATGGCTACACCTTC	CATSRDKVPNYGYTF
TRBV6-1	TRBJ2-3	TRBD2	-	TGTGCCAGCAGTCTCGGGGGGGCCACAGATACGCAGTATTTT	CASSLGGATDTQYF
TRBV7-2	TRBJ2-7	-	-	TGTGCCAGCAGCTTAGGGCGGCAGAGCTCCTACGAGCAGTACTTC	CASSLGRQSSYEQYF
TRBV5-6	TRBJ1-2	TRBD1	-	TGTGCCAGCAGCTTGGTTGGGACAGAGCTTATTGGCTACACCTTC	CASSLVGTELIGYTF
TRBV7-2	TRBJ2-2	-	-	TGTGCCAGCAGCTTAGCGCAGGGGGGTCCGAACACCGGGGAGCTGTTTTTT	CASSLAQGGPNTGELFF
TRBV2	TRBJ1-1	TRBD1	-	TGTGCCAGCACAAAGGGACAGGGGCCAAGGAACACTGAAGCTTTCTTT	CASTKGQGPRNTEAFF
TRBV5-4	TRBJ2-5	TRBD2	-	TGTGCCAGCAGCTTCGGGGGGAGTGGGGAGACCCAGTACTTC	CASSFGGSGETQYF
TRBV29-1	TRBJ2-1	TRBD2	-	TGCAGCGTTGATGTAGCGGGCCTCTACAATGAGCAGTTCTTC	CSVDVAGLYNEQFF
TRBV28	TRBJ1-2	-	-	TGTGCCAGCAGTGTTCCCTCGAGTTCCAACTATGGCTACACCTTC	CASSVPSSSNYGYTF
TRBV6-5	TRBJ2-2	-	-	TGTGCCAGCAAGGGAGAAACGTCCACCGGGGAGCTGTTTTTT	CASKGETSTGELFF
TRBV5-4	TRBJ1-1	-	-	TGTGCCAGCAGCTTGGAGGGACGCCCAGAAGCTTTCTTT	CASSLEGRPEAFF
TRBV5-5	TRBJ1-3	-	-	TGTGCCAGCAGCTTACTCAGGGGCTTCAGCTCTGGAAACACCATATATTTT	CASSLLRGFSSGNTIYF
TRBV19	TRBJ2-3	TRBD2	few	TGTGCCAGTAGTACACCTAGCGGACGCACAGATACGCAGTATTTT	CASSTPSGRTDTQYF
TRBV19	TRBJ1-2	-	-	TGTGCCACCTCCGAGGGAGCCAACTATGGCTACACCTTC	CATSEGANYGYTF
TRBV2	TRBJ2-7	-	few	TGTGCCAGCAGTGAACTAACAGGGAGGTACGAGCAGTACTTC	CASSELTGRYEQYF
TRBV2	TRBJ1-2	-	-	TGTGCCAGCACGGTCACTGATGGCTACACCTTC	CASTVTDGYTF
TRBV2	TRBJ1-1	TRBD1	-	TGTGCCAGCAGTACTAGGACAGGGTCAAACACTGAAGCTTTCTTT	CASSTRTGSNTEAFF
TRBV6-1	TRBJ1-1	-	-	TGTGCCAGCAGAACCGACGGGACAATTAACACTGAAGCTTTCTTT	CASRTDGTINTEAFF
TRBV28	TRBJ2-7	-	-	TGTGCCAGCAGTTTTAGTCTAGATCGGGTCTCCTACGAGCAGTACTTC	CASSFSLDRVSYEQYF
TRBV9	TRBJ1-5	-	-	TGTGCCAGCAGCGTAGACGGGAATCAGCCCCAGCATTTT	CASSVDGNQPQHF
TRBV5-1	TRBJ1-1	-	-	TGCGCCAGCAGCAGGGCGGTAGGCACTGAAGCTTTCTTT	CASSRAVGTEAFF
TRBV28	TRBJ1-2	-	-	TGTGCCAGCAGTTTGATACTTGGTCTGGCGGAAGGCTACACCTTC	CASSLILGLAEGYTF
TRBV19	TRBJ2-2	TRBD1	-	TGTGCCAGTAGTAACGGACAGGGGGCGGGCACCGGGGAGCTGTTTTTT	CASSNGQGAGTGELFF
TRBV4-3	TRBJ2-7	TRBD2	-	TGCGCCAGCAGCCAAGAGGCCATCCAGGCTAGCGGGGAAACCTACGAGCAGTACTTC	CASSQEAIQASGETYEQYF
TRBV27	TRBJ1-1	TRBD1	-	TGTGCCAGCAGAATCCGCCAGGGGGCCTTTACTGAAGCTTTCTTT	CASRIRQGAFTEAFF
TRBV11-2	TRBJ1-1	-	-	TGTGCCAGCAGCCCAGGGGTAGGGACGGGTAGTGGCACTGAAGCTTTCTTT	CASSPGVGTGSGTEAFF
TRBV25-1	TRBJ2-7	-	-	TGTGCCAGCAGTGAATACCGGGGCGGTCGTCAGTACTTC	CASSEYRGGRQYF
TRBV7-2	TRBJ1-6	-	-	TGTGCCAGCAGCATCGACAGTAGCGGTTCACCCCTCCACTTT	CASSIDSSGSPLHF
TRBV19	TRBJ2-1	-	-	TGTGCCAGTAGTATAGATGGGGTTCCCGTCTACAATGAGCAGTTCTTC	CASSIDGVPVYNEQFF
TRBV19	TRBJ2-7	TRBD2	-	TGTGCCAGTAGTGCCCGAAGGCTAGCGGGAAGCTCCTACGAGCAGTACTTC	CASSARRLAGSSYEQYF
TRBV19	TRBJ2-1	TRBD1	-	TGTGCCAGTAGTTTCCGACAGGGGAACAATGAGCAGTTCTTC	CASSFRQGNNEQFF
TRBV6-6	TRBJ1-1	-	-	TGTGCCAGCAGTCTAAATACGGGACGTACTGAAGCTTTCTTT	CASSLNTGRTEAFF